This TCR beta chain is from a study of shared clonotypes between healthy human individuals (dated by TCRdb to 2020 to 2021). Study-level background: The cohort comprised two women and a few men aged 18 to 49 years. For each donor, CD4 naive and CD4 memory were each given three plates, CD8 naive was given two plates, and CD8 memory was given one plate. Leukapheresis yielded between about 0.85 and 10 billion PBMCs per donor. To estimate repertoire size and how much clonotype sharing occurs between individuals, the study deeply sequenced the blood TCR repertoires of about five healthy adults. To increase sequencing depth and limit assay-specific biases, different laboratories used diverse techniques to prepare libraries and sequence TCR repertoires. Study-level results and caveats: Sampling was restricted to blood, and TCR repertoires in tissues likely differ from the TCR repertoires found in blood. Naive subsets generally had larger estimated clonotype richness than memory subsets. Clonotypes shared by all four sorted-subset donors showed higher generation probabilities than non-shared clonotypes. Across four donors, roughly 5% of naive CD4, approximately 3.6% of naive CD8, 2.3% of memory CD4, and under 0.45% of memory CD8 clonotypes were shared. Because the study included a small number of donors, the genetic and exposure-history diversity represented was limited. Incomplete sequencing was indicated by rarefaction of sorted-subset datasets, despite the large sequencing depth. Pairwise subsampling led to the expectation that sequencing depth would affect the degree of clonotype sharing among donors.

Healthy HIV-negative adults with no recently reported acute infections or vaccinations were included as donors. Only Caucasian adults living in Nashville, Tennessee, USA were represented among the donors. CD4+ T cells were enriched by magnetic negative selection; naive cells were then positively selected on CD45RA, and the negative fraction formed the memory subset. Blood was collected by leukapheresis, and PBMCs were isolated by Ficoll-Histopaque density gradient centrifugation and then cryopreserved in liquid nitrogen vapor phase. Analytical flow cytometry was used to check the purity and quantity of each magnetically sorted T cell population. From each sorted fraction, genomic DNA was isolated and quantified by UV absorbance on a Nanodrop 2000c. The CDR3 goes from the cysteine to the phenylalanine over 14 residues. Here the CDR3 DNA is all that survives: 42 bases in frame from base 1. V is reduced by 3 bases and J by 4 bases, leaving a spacing of 9 bases between them. The germline V gene sets CDR1 to MDHEN and CDR2 to SYDVKM.

A note on this clone: No antigen is known for it. Nothing much larger sits one base from this clone, and base qualities are not available.

Using the deep immunoSEQ assay, multiplex PCR amplified TCR CDR3 regions from genomic DNA. Extracted genomic DNA from each cell subset was spread evenly across all wells of several immunoSEQ 96-well plates, with each plate serving as a replicate. For sorted subsets, roughly 200 ng of genomic DNA, equivalent to 30,000 or so T cell genomes, went into each replicate PCR. The purified libraries were quantified using a Qubit 3.0 fluorometer, sized with a Bioanalyzer 2100, and then quantified again using the KAPA Library Quantification kit. A separate single-read 150-cycle Illumina NextSeq 550 flow cell was used to sequence each immunoSEQ 96-well plate. Per the authors' processing: Because only junctional sequences without quality scores were contained in the immunoSEQ output, filtering matching that applied to full-length reads could not be performed. Sequences were annotated with PyIR, a Python wrapper for IgBLAST v1.9, using IMGT germline references to assign V/J genes and CDR3. Reads were removed for weak V/J assignments (E-value above 1e-6), missing CDR3, stop codons, out-of-frame junctions, or ambiguous translated residues. V3J clonotypes were defined as sequences sharing an identical inferred V gene, J gene, and CDR3 amino acid sequence. Percentage overlap between repertoires was computed as shared unique clonotypes divided by the size of the smaller repertoire. Richness of each repertoire was evaluated using RTK rarefaction, the Chao1 estimator, and Recon v2.1 estimates of unobserved clonotypes. For all TCRbeta clonotypes obtained by the gDNA method from several donors, generation probabilities were computed with OLGA. Drawn from immuneACCESS, this table holds only the in-frame rearrangements with V and J called that TCRdb kept. Clones are partly lost; checked studies trace under half to an unresolved V gene and leave the rest unexplained. V and J calls and clone size come straight from that table; D and trimming were deduced from the DNA. Across this sample there are roughly 500,000 clones, with less than 96% seen only once. The top ten clones comprise 0.06% of the sample.

Sequencing input: naive CD4+ T cells sorted from blood. Per the publication, the cell subset or site label means: CD45RA+ positively selected. The source is a woman aged 25 to 45 in good health. Recombination joined TRBV28 with TRBJ2-2; possibly the D gene is TRBD1, per 5 matching bases. CDR3 protein: CASSLAGATGELFF. The base sequence is TGTGCCAGCAGTTTGGCTGGGGCCACCGGGGAGCTGTTTTTT. The CDR3 plus the reference TRBV28 and TRBJ2-2 genes for the other parts give the full variable domain: DVKVTQSSRYLVKRTGEKVFLECVQDMDHENMFWYRQDPGLGLRLIYFSYDVKMKEKGDIPEGYSVSREKKERFSLILESASTNQTSMYLCASSLAGATGELFFGEGSRLTVL.